One sample yielded the 17 T cell receptor beta chains listed below, sequenced in a study of memory CD4+ T cells and cytomegalovirus serostatus. TCRdb's table, derived via immunoSEQ multiplex PCR, lists solely in-frame clones and lacks some. This table has tens of thousands of clones, 76% appearing once. The sort gate was single viable CD3+CD4+CD8-CD45RO+ cells for memory CD4+ T cells. The sample consisted of memory CD4+ T cells from blood. These receptors came from an adult in good health and CMV-seronegative.

J is TRBJ1-2 and V is TRBV9, with unresolved D. CDR1 and CDR2 (germline): SGDLS, YYNGEE. Trimming took off 5 bases at V and 8 bases at J, with 16 bases between the two ends. This CDR3 comprises 13 residues. The CDR3 sequence is CASRYGPTEGYTF. The DNA of the CDR3 is TGTGCCAGCAGATATGGGCCTACAGAAGGCTACACCTTC.

CDR3 nucleotide sequence: TGCAGTGCACAGGGGGCGTCTGGCTACACCTTC. This codes for CSAQGASGYTF. This chain connects TRBV20-1 to TRBJ1-2, with 9 bases that match TRBD1. With 6 bases clipped from V and 7 bases from J, the junction kept 3 bases outside the gene matches. CDR1 is DFQATT and CDR2 is SNEGSKA in the germline V gene (reference sequence). CDR3 length: 11 amino acids.

This clone has just a few counts. This rearrangement joins TRBV18 to TRBJ2-7; perhaps TRBD1 as D (6 bases). CDR3 length: 16 residues. Trimming shortened V by 2 bases and J by 7 bases, and 21 bases separated the two germline ends. CDR1 and CDR2 (germline): KGHSH, LQKENI. The CDR3 coding sequence is TGTGCCAGCTCACCAGTGACGAGGGGGATAGGCTGGGAGCAGTACTTC. Translation gives CASSPVTRGIGWEQYF.

The genes are TRBV30 and TRBJ1-5; no clear D gene. The germline CDR1 and CDR2 sequences are GTSNPN and SVGIG (reference sequence). Deletions cut 5 bases from V and 0 bases from J, with 5 bases between. This CDR3 has 12 amino acids. The CDR3 spells CAWSDSNQPQHF. CDR3 sequence (DNA): TGTGCCTGGTCCGATAGCAATCAGCCCCAGCATTTT.

The V and J genes are TRBV7-8 and TRBJ2-1; 13 bases are a match to TRBD2. The V segment lost 3 bases and the J segment 1 base; nucleotides outside the gene matches: 3. There are 17 residues in the CDR3. Germline V gene sequence: CDR1 SGHVS, CDR2 FQNEAQ. Here the CDR3 DNA reads TGTGCCAGCAGCTTGGGACTAGCGGGGTCTTCCTACAATGAGCAGTTCTTC. This codes for CASSLGLAGSSYNEQFF.

The CDR3 is CASSHYPPTGTGAYEQYF. The CDR3 coding sequence is TGCGCCAGCAGCCATTACCCCCCTACAGGGACAGGGGCCTACGAGCAGTACTTC. This rearrangement joins TRBV4-1 to TRBJ2-7; 10 positions agree with TRBD1. Germline CDR1 and CDR2: MGHRA and YSYEKL. With 3 bases clipped from V and 2 bases from J, the junction kept 13 bases outside the gene matches. There are 18 residues in the CDR3.

The chain couples TRBV5-1 to TRBJ1-3; D might be TRBD1 (6 bases). The CDR3 spans 17 residues. The V gene's germline CDR1 is SGHRS and CDR2 YFSETQ. Trimming removed 0 bases at V and 0 bases at J, with 13 bases between. The CDR3 DNA sequence: TGCGCCAGCAGCTTGGAGGGGGGAGGATACTCTGGAAACACCATATATTTT. This translates into CASSLEGGGYSGNTIYF. The whole variable domain, filled in from reference TRBV5-1 and TRBJ1-3, reads KAGVTQTPRYLIKTRGQQVTLSCSPISGHRSVSWYQQTPGQGLQFLFEYFSETQRNKGNFPGRFSGRQFSNSRSEMNVSTLELGDSALYLCASSLEGGGYSGNTIYFGEGSWLTVV.

J is TRBJ1-2 and V is TRBV7-9; 7 bases line up with TRBD1. Germline loops: CDR1 SEHNR, CDR2 FQNEAQ (reference sequence). J was trimmed by 4 bases and V by 3 bases; bases with no gene match: 8. The CDR3 spans 15 residues. The CDR3: CASSLGSGGSYGYTF. The CDR3 DNA reads TGTGCCAGCAGCTTGGGTTCAGGGGGGTCCTATGGCTACACCTTC.

The chain is built from TRBV5-1 and TRBJ2-1; D is uncertain. Germline V gene lookup returns CDR1 SGHRS and CDR2 YFSETQ. V was pared by 4 bases and J by 0 bases, with 11 bases between. This CDR3 has 15 amino acids. CDR3 protein: CASSPDRTSYNEQFF. For the CDR3, the DNA is TGCGCCAGCAGCCCGGACCGCACCTCCTACAATGAGCAGTTCTTC.

The chain employs TRBV14 and TRBJ1-1; D is perhaps TRBD1 (6 bases). This CDR3 is 13 amino acids long. Germline-derived CDR1 and CDR2 are SGHDN and FVKESK. V shed 3 bases and J shed 4 bases, with 9 bases lying between them. The CDR3 DNA is TGTGCCAGCAGCCAGGACAGAATCACTGAAGCTTTCTTT. This gives the protein CASSQDRITEAFF.

In its sample, this clone was seen once. The rearrangement uses TRBV7-8 and TRBJ1-2; D remains unclear. V lost 8 bases to trimming and J lost 3 bases, with 16 bases between them. This CDR3 has 14 amino acids. Germline assignment: CDR1 SGHVS and CDR2 FQNEAQ. CDR3 protein: CASFGFGEDYGYTF. DNA of the CDR3: TGTGCCAGCTTCGGGTTCGGGGAAGACTATGGCTACACCTTC.

This chain links TRBV11-3 with TRBJ1-1, with D possibly TRBD1 on 6 matching bases. Germline CDR1 reads SGHNT; CDR2 reads YENEEA. This CDR3 comprises 16 residues. Trimming removed 2 bases at V and 8 bases at J, with 21 bases between. The CDR3 is CASSLNNLRTAPEAFF. The CDR3 bases are TGTGCCAGCAGCTTAAATAACCTAAGGACAGCTCCAGAAGCTTTCTTT.

The rearrangement uses TRBV5-1 and TRBJ2-2, with a weak D call TRBD1 (6 bases). The V end lost 4 bases, the J end lost 4 bases, and 11 bases lay between the germline ends. CDR3 length: 14 amino acids. Germline lookup yields CDR1 SGHRS and CDR2 YFSETQ. The CDR3 loop reads CASSPGQSTGELFF. DNA for the CDR3: TGCGCCAGCAGCCCCGGACAGAGCACCGGGGAGCTGTTTTTT.

The chain couples TRBV13 to TRBJ2-2; TRBD1 is a possible D gene (5 bases). V was clipped by 8 bases and J by 0 bases, with 10 bases between them. The CDR3 spans 14 residues. Looked up from germline, CDR1 is PRHDT and CDR2 is FYEKMQ (reference sequence). In nucleotides, the CDR3 is TGTGCCAGCGGAAAGACAGCGAACACCGGGGAGCTGTTTTTT. Translation gives CASGKTANTGELFF.

There are a few counts of this clone. The V and J genes are TRBV27 and TRBJ1-2; the D gene is possibly TRBD1 (6 bases). Trimming pared 5 bases from V and 0 bases from J, leaving 16 bases between. The CDR3 runs 16 residues. Germline CDR1 MNHEY, CDR2 SMNVEV (reference sequence). CDR3 sequence: CASSARQELANYGYTF. As DNA, the CDR3 is TGTGCCAGCAGTGCCCGACAGGAGCTTGCTAACTATGGCTACACCTTC.

The chain employs TRBV6-5 and TRBJ1-2; tentative D call: TRBD1 (6 bases). The CDR3 has 14 residues. Germline lookup yields CDR1 MNHEY and CDR2 SVGAGI. V was trimmed by 5 bases and J by 5 bases, leaving 15 bases between them. CDR3 sequence (DNA): TGTGCCAGCAGTAGGGGGGAGGGAGGATATGGCTACACCTTC. It translates to CASSRGEGGYGYTF.

The J gene is TRBJ2-7, the V gene TRBV7-2; 10 bases are a match to TRBD2. CDR3 size: 15 residues. Germline CDR1 is SGHTA and CDR2 is FQGNSA. The ends lost 1 base at V and 1 base at J; junction bases unmatched: 1. The CDR3 DNA follows: TGTGCCAGCAGCTTAGTAGCGGGGGGTTCCTACGAGCAGTACTTC. This sequence encodes CASSLVAGGSYEQYF.